This T cell receptor beta chain was identified during a study of cytomegalovirus exposure and HLA in healthy donors. General observations from the study: When analyzed later, a missense DCLRE1C variant was found to be linked to TCR beta V- and J-gene trimming. It was taken for granted in presence/absence analyses that sequencing depth across donors was roughly uniform. While the bulk of TCR sequences proved rare, some public TCRs turned up in many donors.

On this clone: Its antigen is undetermined.

CDR1 and CDR2 from the germline V gene are LGHNA and YNFKEQ. The CDR3 runs to 15 residues. V shed 4 bases and J 2 bases; nucleotides not matched to a gene: 4. Amplification used 60 Vbeta primers and 13 Jbeta primers. TCRdb's copy holds only in-frame clones and misses some; the assay was immunoSEQ multiplex PCR. The sample has about 200,000 clones, approximately 78% seen once. This receptor was obtained from a woman aged 40 to 55 in good health and CMV-seronegative. The chain combines TRBV4-2 with TRBJ2-7; 11 bases agree with TRBD2. Sequenced: PBMCs. This CDR3 reads CASSPELAGAYEQYF. The CDR3 DNA follows: TGTGCCAGCAGCCCGGAACTAGCGGGAGCCTACGAGCAGTACTTC.